This TCR beta chain was identified in a study of regulatory T cells in long-lasting Graves disease. Germline-derived CDR1 and CDR2 are MNHEY and SMNVEV (reference sequence). The length of the CDR3 is 14 residues. V lost 3 bases and J 1 base, leaving 9 bases between the germline ends. The sample's time point: newly diagnosed GD, antithyroid drugs for less than 3 months. From PBMCs, RNA was extracted and then used to make the TCR library. A peripheral blood sample, 8.5 to 9 milliliters in volume, was drawn into EDTA tubes. For TCR beta, libraries came from iRepertoire HTBI primers and Arm-PCR of CDR3 regions. TCRdb re-called the multiplex PCR reads through MiXCR, storing one row per CDR3 protein. The sample yields some 450,000 distinct CDR3 sequences, roughly 15% seen once. This clonotype was counted a few times. The sample was also reused in another study, on T cells in Graves' hyperthyroidism and ophthalmopathy.

The chain combines TRBV27 with TRBJ1-1, with D perhaps TRBD1 (5 bases). Specimen: peripheral blood mononuclear cells (PBMCs), collected at new diagnosis, from a patient treated with antithyroid drugs. The TCR was taken from a woman under 40 with Graves disease. CDR3 region: CASSFLTANTEAFF. The CDR3 coding sequence is TGTGCCAGCAGTTTCTTGACAGCGAACACTGAAGCTTTCTTT.